This record concerns one T cell receptor (beta chain) sequence. Assignments of participants to cohorts depended upon their own reported clinical history. Germline CDR1 and CDR2: SGHNT and YENEEA. V gave up 5 bases and J gave up 4 bases, with 11 bases separating them. The CDR3 loop spans 13 amino acids. The authors' processing: Estimation of nucleated cell counts relied on the amplification of reference gene primers. Sequencing was performed with immunoSEQ multiplex PCR; in TCRdb, only in-frame clones are kept and a portion is missing. The V and J calls and clone size were taken over from that table, and D and trimming were inferred from the DNA. The table lists approximately 190,000 clones, roughly 86% of them singletons. The sample comes from a study of blood T cell repertoires in COVID-19.

V and J are TRBV11-3 and TRBJ2-5; possibly TRBD1 for D (5 bases). This TCR came from a woman aged 40 to 50 in a cohort exposed to, infected with or recovered from COVID-19 (not recorded which). The specimen was PBMCs or T cells enriched from blood (not recorded which). CDR3 bases: TGTGCCAGCAGCCTGGGGCCGGGAGAGACCCAGTACTTC. Amino acids: CASSLGPGETQYF.